The next 27 T cell receptor beta chains were all read from a single sample in a study of human T cells and chemical hapten exposure (dated by TCRdb to 2020 to 2023). Library preparation used RACE. Instrument on record: NextSeq 500. The public reads were quality trimmed at Q25 with fastp and then assembled into clones with MiXCR by TCRdb, keeping productive beta chains. A single entry per CDR3 protein holds the most common genes and DNA from its merged rows. This sample gives about 68,000 distinct CDR3 sequences in total; roughly 9.7% of them show up just once. The top ten clones comprise approximately 5% of the sample. The meaning of the sample's time point label: pre-sensitization, week 0. Interpreted using the paper, the treatment or condition label stands for: therapeutic diphenylcyclopropenone sensitization with weekly scalp DPC. Specimen: whole blood, collected in connection with sensitization to the hapten diphenylcyclopropenone (DPC). These TCRs come from a woman between 50 and 59 years old with alopecia areata. Some clones in this sample may be carry-over from other donors' samples.

This clonotype was observed at least ten times. The chain combines TRBV29-1 with TRBJ1-5; D gene unclear. Trimming pared 6 bases from V and 2 bases from J, leaving 8 bases between. This CDR3 region has 12 residues. CDR1 and CDR2 (germline): SQVTM, ANQGSEA. The CDR3 reads CSVATGNQPQHF. CDR3 coding DNA: TGCAGCGTCGCAACAGGCAATCAGCCCCAGCATTTT.

This clonotype appeared many times. This chain uses TRBV14 with TRBJ1-2; D is ambiguous. Trimming cost V 0 bases and J 5 bases, with 16 bases left between them. CDR1 and CDR2 (germline): SGHDN, FVKESK. The CDR3 runs 16 residues. Here the CDR3 reads CASSQDYVGSLYGYTF. CDR3 sequence (DNA): TGTGCCAGCAGCCAAGATTATGTGGGCAGCCTATATGGCTACACCTTC.

This clonotype has a count of ten or more. V and J are TRBV4-2 and TRBJ2-3, with TRBD1 matching over 12 bases. The ends lost 0 bases at V and 4 bases at J; junction bases unmatched: 5. Germline-derived CDR1 and CDR2 are LGHNA and YNFKEQ. This CDR3 comprises 17 residues. The CDR3 DNA sequence: TGTGCCAGCAGCCAAGAAGGGACAGGGGGCATCGCAGATACGCAGTATTTT. Translated: CASSQEGTGGIADTQYF.

In this sample, this clonotype turned up many times. The chain couples TRBV2 to TRBJ2-7; TRBD2 is a possible D gene (6 bases). Trimming removed 6 bases from V and 7 bases from J, with 19 bases in between. This CDR3 comprises 14 residues. The germline gives CDR1 SNHLY, CDR2 FYNNEI. CDR3 loop: CASRGGSLGGEQYF. As DNA, the CDR3 is TGTGCCAGCAGGGGGGGATCCCTGGGAGGAGAGCAGTACTTC.

The table lists this clonotype with many counts. The rearrangement joins TRBV6-2 or TRBV6-3 to TRBJ1-5; D call uncertain. Trimming pared 4 bases from V and 4 bases from J, leaving 20 bases between. Germline loops: CDR1 MNHEY, CDR2 SVGEGT. The CDR3 consists of 17 residues. The DNA for the CDR3 is TGTGCCAGCAGTTTTAACCTCTTGGGCAGGTGGAATCAGCCCCAGCATTTT. It yields the protein CASSFNLLGRWNQPQHF.

This clonotype was picked up a small number of times. The genes are TRBV27 and TRBJ1-6; D ambiguous. The CDR3 sequence is 14 residues long. Germline lookup yields CDR1 MNHEY and CDR2 SMNVEV (reference sequence). V dropped 1 base and J dropped 7 bases, with 8 bases sitting between them. In nucleotides, the CDR3 is TGTGCCAGCAGTTTATGGGTGCAAAATTCACCCCTCCACTTT. The encoded protein is CASSLWVQNSPLHF.

This clonotype showed up just a few times. V is TRBV18 and J is TRBJ2-5, with D unresolved. This CDR3 has 13 amino acids. Trimming took 2 bases from V and 3 from J, leaving 7 bases between them. CDR1 is KGHSH and CDR2 is LQKENI in the germline V gene. The CDR3, as DNA: TGTGCCAGCTCACCAGGGCAGAAAGAGACCCAGTACTTC. It translates to CASSPGQKETQYF.

This clonotype was found a few times. The chain employs TRBV18 and TRBJ1-4; D is possibly TRBD1 (5 bases). V lost 1 base and J lost 0, with 6 bases in between. The germline CDR1 and CDR2 sequences are KGHSH and LQKENI. The CDR3 runs 15 residues. Written as DNA, the CDR3 is TGTGCCAGCTCACCACAGACAGCAACTAATGAAAAACTGTTTTTT. Encoded protein: CASSPQTATNEKLFF.

V and J are TRBV4-2 and TRBJ2-7; no clear D. Trimming shortened V by 1 base and J by 7 bases, and 8 bases separated the two germline ends. This CDR3 is 12 amino acids long. Per the germline V gene, CDR1 is LGHNA and CDR2 is YNFKEQ. The CDR3 DNA sequence: TGTGCCAGCAGCCAAGGGGATGTGGAGCAGTACTTC. Translating it yields CASSQGDVEQYF.

The chain uses TRBV7-2 and TRBJ2-3; possibly TRBD1 or TRBD2 for D (6 bases each). Trimming removed 2 bases from V and 0 bases from J, with 12 bases in between. The CDR3 has 16 residues. Germline V gene data show CDR1 as SGHTA and CDR2 as FQGNSA. CDR3 in DNA: TGTGCCAGCAGCTTAATGGGGGGCCTAAGCACAGATACGCAGTATTTT. Protein sequence: CASSLMGGLSTDTQYF.

The sample holds many counts of this clonotype. J is TRBJ2-4 and V is TRBV7-3; possible D gene TRBD2, 6 bases. V lost 0 bases, J lost 7 bases, and 7 bases lay in between. Germline V gene lookup returns CDR1 SGHTA and CDR2 FQGTGA. The CDR3 has 13 residues. The CDR3 DNA is TGTGCCAGCAGCTTAACCGCGGGGAACATTCAGTACTTC. It codes for CASSLTAGNIQYF.

In this sample, this clonotype turned up a few times. The DNA for the CDR3 is TGTGCCAGCTCACCGAGGAAAGAGACCCAGTACTTC. This sequence encodes CASSPRKETQYF. The chain recombines TRBV18 with TRBJ2-5, with no clear D. Trimming took 3 bases from V and 3 from J, leaving 5 bases between them. The CDR3 sequence is 12 residues long. Germline V gives CDR1 KGHSH, CDR2 LQKENI.

The rearrangement joins TRBV29-1 to TRBJ1-2; D is undetermined. In germline, CDR1 is SQVTM, CDR2 ANQGSEA. The germline V and J ends were trimmed by 3 bases and 13 bases, with 12 bases remaining between them. The CDR3 is made up of 10 amino acids. The CDR3 DNA sequence: TGCAGCGTTGACCGGAGGAGTCCCACCTTC. Translation gives CSVDRRSPTF.

The table lists this clonotype with a few counts. The V and J genes are TRBV7-9 and TRBJ2-7, with 7 bases fitting TRBD1. The CDR3 loop spans 15 amino acids. Germline V lookup: CDR1 SEHNR, CDR2 FQNEAQ (reference sequence). Losses at the gene ends were 7 bases for V and 1 base for J; bases not matched to a gene: 10. The CDR3 coding sequence is TGTGCCAGCACCCAAGAGGGGGCGGTGTCCTACGAGCAGTACTTC. It is translated as CASTQEGAVSYEQYF. Drawing the rest from reference TRBV7-9 and TRBJ2-7, the complete variable domain is DTGVSQNPRHKITKRGQNVTFRCDPISEHNRLYWYRQTLGQGPEFLTYFQNEAQLEKSRLLSDRFSAERPKGSFSTLEIQRTEQGDSAMYLCASTQEGAVSYEQYFGPGTRLTVT.

The rearrangement uses TRBV7-8 and TRBJ1-6; TRBD1 matches at 9 bases. Losses at the gene ends were 5 bases for V and 4 bases for J; bases not matched to a gene: 6. The V gene's germline CDR1 is SGHVS and CDR2 FQNEAQ. The length of the CDR3 is 16 residues. The CDR3 is CASSVGQGTYNSPLHF. Written as DNA, the CDR3 is TGTGCCAGCAGCGTCGGACAGGGGACATATAATTCACCCCTCCACTTT.

This clonotype was seen repeatedly, ten times or more. This sequence joins TRBV7-2 and TRBJ2-1; 9 nucleotides align to TRBD2. The V and J ends lost 4 bases and 6 bases, in that order; junction bases with no gene match: 7. The germline CDR1 and CDR2 sequences are SGHTA and FQGNSA. The CDR3 is 15 residues long. CDR3 in amino acids: CASSSRTSAFNEQFF. CDR3 sequence (DNA): TGTGCCAGCAGCTCGAGGACTAGCGCCTTCAATGAGCAGTTCTTC.

This clonotype was picked up many times. V is TRBV28 and J is TRBJ2-1; TRBD1 or TRBD2 may be the D gene (6 bases each). V was clipped by 6 bases and J by 0 bases, with 21 bases between them. The germline CDR1 and CDR2 sequences are MDHEN and SYDVKM. The CDR3 spans 18 residues. The CDR3 spells CASSSLGEGGSSYNEQFF. The CDR3 DNA reads as TGTGCCAGCAGCTCCCTGGGTGAAGGGGGGAGCTCCTACAATGAGCAGTTCTTC.

This clonotype has just a few counts. The chain combines TRBV3-1 with TRBJ2-1; possibly TRBD1 or TRBD2 for D (6 bases each). The CDR3 consists of 14 residues. V was clipped by 7 bases and J by 7 bases, with 17 bases between them. Germline CDR1 reads LGHDT; CDR2 reads YNNKEL (reference sequence). CDR3 in DNA: TGTGCCAGCACCCTTAGGGGGGCGCGAAATGAGCAGTTCTTC. It codes for CASTLRGARNEQFF.

This clonotype was detected many times. The V call is TRBV7-2, the J call TRBJ2-1; 8 nucleotides match TRBD2. Germline CDR1 reads SGHTA; CDR2 reads FQGNSA. The length of the CDR3 is 14 residues. Unmatched junction bases numbered 0, after V lost 5 bases and J lost 0 bases. CDR3 coding DNA: TGTGCCAGCAGCACTAGCGGCTCCTACAATGAGCAGTTCTTC. This translates into CASSTSGSYNEQFF.

This clonotype showed up just a few times. V is TRBV5-1 and J is TRBJ2-4; D is perhaps TRBD1 (6 bases). The germline V and J ends were trimmed by 1 base and 6 bases, with 14 bases remaining between them. Germline lookup yields CDR1 SGHRS and CDR2 YFSETQ. The CDR3 totals 15 residues. The CDR3 nucleotides read TGCGCCAGCAGCTTGAGTACAGGGTTTGGAAACATTCAGTACTTC. It specifies CASSLSTGFGNIQYF.

The chain combines TRBV20-1 with TRBJ1-5, with TRBD1 as a possible D gene (5 bases). V was pared by 5 bases and J by 11 bases, with 10 bases between. CDR1 and CDR2 (germline): DFQATT, SNEGSKA (reference sequence). The CDR3 has 10 residues. CDR3 DNA: TGCAGTGCTGGGGGTAGAACCCAGCATTTT. Its translation is CSAGGRTQHF.

This clonotype was detected a few times. This sequence joins TRBV7-9 and TRBJ2-4; D is perhaps TRBD2 (7 bases). Trimming cost V 7 bases and J 2 bases, with 21 bases left between them. Germline CDR1 reads SEHNR; CDR2 reads FQNEAQ (reference sequence). This CDR3 has 17 residues. The CDR3 sequence is CASKRDGGPRSKNIQYF. The CDR3 nucleotides read TGTGCCAGCAAGAGGGACGGGGGGCCCAGGTCCAAAAACATTCAGTACTTC.

This clonotype was counted at least ten times. CDR3 sequence (DNA): TGTGCCAGCAGTTTAGAATTCGCGTCCCCCTTTGAGCAGTACTTC. Its protein product is CASSLEFASPFEQYF. The chain joins TRBV27 to TRBJ2-7, with D hard to call. Germline V gene data show CDR1 as MNHEY and CDR2 as SMNVEV (reference sequence). The CDR3 extends over 15 amino acids. Between the trimmed V and J ends, which lost 2 bases and 7 bases, there was a span of 18 bases.

This clonotype was detected many times. V and J are TRBV7-2 and TRBJ2-5; 8 bases agree with TRBD1. V trimming: 5 bases; J trimming: 5 bases; junction bases outside the gene matches: 10. The CDR3 totals 15 residues. Per germline, CDR1 SGHTA and CDR2 FQGNSA. The DNA of the CDR3 is TGTGCCAGCAGCCCAAGGACAGGGCGACAGGAGACCCAGTACTTC. Residues: CASSPRTGRQETQYF.

This clonotype was seen repeatedly, ten times or more. V gene TRBV6-2 or TRBV6-3 combines with J gene TRBJ2-7; D is perhaps TRBD1 (8 bases). The length of the CDR3 is 16 residues. Germline lookup yields CDR1 MNHEY and CDR2 SVGEGT. With 4 bases removed from V and 1 base from J, the gap between germline ends came to 17 bases. The CDR3 DNA sequence: TGTGCCAGCAGTTCGAACAGGGGGAGGGGTTCCTACGAGCAGTACTTC. Translated: CASSSNRGRGSYEQYF.

In this sample, this clonotype turned up a few times. The chain links TRBV2 to TRBJ2-1, with D possibly being TRBD1 (6 bases). The V gene's germline CDR1 is SNHLY and CDR2 FYNNEI. The CDR3 runs to 14 residues. V dropped 3 bases and J dropped 1 base, with 7 bases sitting between them. CDR3 DNA: TGTGCCAGCAGTGAGGACAGATCCTACAATGAGCAGTTCTTC. Its translation: CASSEDRSYNEQFF.

Turning to this clonotype: A much larger clone sits a single nucleotide away, making a read error possible. V and J are TRBV20-1 and TRBJ2-1, with 12 bases fitting TRBD2. Germline V gene data show CDR1 as DFQATT and CDR2 as SNEGSKA (reference sequence). The ends lost 1 base at V and 4 bases at J; junction bases unmatched: 11. There are 18 residues in the CDR3. CDR3 bases: TGCAGTGCTAGAGGGACTAGCGGGGTGTCATCCAGATACAATGAGCAGTTCTTC. This sequence encodes CSARGTSGVSSRYNEQFF.